This T cell receptor beta chain was sequenced in a study of T cells expressing NK-cell markers (dated by TCRdb to 2020 to 2021). Background on the whole study: Eight or nine donors provided sorted CD3+CD56+NKG2C+, CD3+CD56+NKG2C- and CD3+CD56-NKG2C+ T-cell subsets, whose TCR beta-chain repertoires were profiled. Seven of the eight sequenced donors were HCMV-seropositive and one was HCMV-seronegative. Randomly selected healthy volunteers, three men and five women, were used as the eight sequenced donors. The libraries were sequenced on Illumina HiSeq 2000/2500, MiSeq or NextSeq, producing 2 x 150 bp reads.

The paper as a whole reports these results and caveats: Those dominant clonotypes were again the most abundant among CD3+CD56-NKG2C+ cells in a handful of donors, at 28.3-60.1%. Whether the expanded NKG2C-expressing T cell clones were specific for HCMV antigens was left unclear. In 6 or 7 donors, the dominant CD3+CD56+NKG2C+ clonotypes ranked among the top 10 CD8+ clonotypes, making up roughly 1.0-7.0% of CD8+ T cells.

HCMV-specific IgG was detected in serum with a commercial ELISA kit to determine HCMV serostatus. Peripheral blood mononuclear cells were isolated from blood by Ficoll density gradient centrifugation. Of note for this clonotype: The antigen this receptor binds is unknown.

The germline V gene yields SQVTM for CDR1 and ANQGSEA for CDR2. The CDR3 runs 15 residues from the cysteine to the phenylalanine. No DNA is given. Data came from an Illumina HiSeq 2000. The TCR beta cDNA libraries were made using 5'RACE template switching, a step that added both a universal primer site and unique molecular identifiers. cDNA synthesis was primed from the TCR beta constant segment, followed by two successive PCR amplification steps. In the original analysis: MIGEC handled demultiplexing of the reads and grouping by UMI, while MiTCR was used to assemble and quantify clonotypes. To exclude erroneous sequences, only TCR cDNA sequences supported by at least two reads were retained. The tcR package was used for downstream repertoire analysis, and clonotypes were matched between fractions using CDR3 nucleotide sequence together with V segment. VDJmatch was used to annotate antigen specificity against VDJdb, with one amino acid substitution allowed in CDR3. Reprocessed by TCRdb, the reads give a single entry per CDR3 protein sequence, without DNA. The V and J calls come from TCRdb's annotation, not from the publication. The table kept for this sample lists 140,000 to 150,000 distinct CDR3 sequences. Around 12% of the sample rests with the top ten.

The clonotype originates from a man younger than 30 in good health. Donor details come from another sample of the same person, matched by shared clones. Recombination connected TRBV29-1 to TRBJ2-5; TCRdb calls TRBD2, which cannot be checked without DNA. Sample: blood T cells: a sorted CD56 or NKG2C T cell subset, CD4+ or CD8+ T cells, or bulk PBMC T cells (not recorded which). The CDR3 reads as follows: CSVAGLAEPQETQYF.